This T cell receptor (beta chain) was captured by sequencing in a study of cytomegalovirus exposure and HLA in healthy donors. Profiled with immunoSEQ multiplex PCR; TCRdb holds only in-frame clones, not every one. Altogether fewer than 80,000 clones are present, under 96% being singletons, with the ten largest covering roughly 4.5%. As regards this clone: Its specificity is not known.

V lost 3 bases, J lost 4 bases, and 11 bases stayed unmatched. This CDR3 spans 17 amino acids. Germline CDR1 is WNHNN and CDR2 is SYGVQD (reference sequence). Study-level results: A classifier reportedly called cytomegalovirus status with high sensitivity and specificity. Listed as cytomegalovirus-associated were 150 to 200 TCR beta chains. A few CMV-associated chains proved CMV antigen-specific in vitro.

Material for sequencing was PBMCs. The chain is built from TRBV10-1 and TRBJ2-1, with TRBD2 matching 8 bases. The receptor comes from a woman younger than 35 in good health and CMV-seropositive. The CDR3 region is CASSEESGRKRYNEQFF. The CDR3 nucleotides are TGCGCCAGCAGTGAAGAGAGCGGGAGAAAGAGGTACAATGAGCAGTTCTTC.